This T cell receptor beta chain was recorded in a study of control samples from healthy donors and cancer patients. The CDR3 totals 14 residues. CDR1 is SEHNR and CDR2 is FQNEAQ in the germline V gene (reference sequence). V lost 1 base and J 6 bases, leaving 9 bases between the germline ends. The data were produced by immunoSEQ multiplex PCR, yet TCRdb's version contains in-frame clones alone and is incomplete. The repertoire has approximately 52,000 clones, approximately 95% of them found once; the top ten carry roughly 0.99%. J is TRBJ2-2 and V is TRBV7-9; D possibly corresponds to TRBD2 (7 bases). Specimen: blood. This clonotype originated in a woman aged 18-29 years in good health. In DNA, the CDR3 is TGTGCCAGCAGCTTAGGCGGGGGCCCCGGGGAGCTGTTTTTT. This sequence encodes CASSLGGGPGELFF.